The subject of this entry is one TCR beta chain. V trimming: 1 base; J trimming: 1 base; junction bases outside the gene matches: 5. Germline CDR1 and CDR2: SGHTA and FQGNSA. The CDR3 is 16 residues long. The data stem from a study of blood T cell repertoires in COVID-19. Study-wide context: COVID-19 samples collected from the United States, Italy and Spain covered acute and convalescent phases. T cells, B-cell-depleted T cells, or PBMCs supplied cDNA or gDNA.

Authors' analysis steps: Estimated nucleated cell counts came from reference gene primer amplification. The protocol was immunoSEQ multiplex PCR, while the TCRdb copy is restricted to in-frame clones and leaves out a portion. That table supplies the V and J calls and clone size; D and trimming were determined from the DNA. The sample records under 350,000 clones, 85% being singletons. The V call is TRBV7-2, the J call TRBJ2-5, with 8 nucleotides matching TRBD2. This receptor was obtained from a human donor in a cohort sampled during active COVID-19. The sequencing sample was made of peripheral blood. This chain's CDR3 is CASSLELAALQETQYF. CDR3 in DNA: TGTGCCAGCAGCTTAGAACTAGCGGCTCTCCAAGAGACCCAGTACTTC.